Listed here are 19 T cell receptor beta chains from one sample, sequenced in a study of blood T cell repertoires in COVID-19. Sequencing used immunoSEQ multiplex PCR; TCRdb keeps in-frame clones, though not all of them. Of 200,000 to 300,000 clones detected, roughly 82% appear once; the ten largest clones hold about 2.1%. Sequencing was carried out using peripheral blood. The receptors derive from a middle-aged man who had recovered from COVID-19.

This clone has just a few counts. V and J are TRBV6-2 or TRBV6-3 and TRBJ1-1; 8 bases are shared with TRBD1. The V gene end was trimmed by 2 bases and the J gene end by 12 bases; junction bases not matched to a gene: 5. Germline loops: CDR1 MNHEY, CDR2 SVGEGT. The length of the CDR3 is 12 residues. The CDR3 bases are TGTGCCAGCAGTTACGGACAGGGAGGAACTTTCTTT. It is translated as CASSYGQGGTFF.

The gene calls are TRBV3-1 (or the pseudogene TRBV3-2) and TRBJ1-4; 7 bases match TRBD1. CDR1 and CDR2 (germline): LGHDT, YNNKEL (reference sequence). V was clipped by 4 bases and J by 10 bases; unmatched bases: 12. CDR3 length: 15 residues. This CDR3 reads CASSLSGTAAGKLFF. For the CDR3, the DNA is TGTGCCAGCAGCCTATCGGGGACAGCTGCGGGAAAACTGTTTTTT.

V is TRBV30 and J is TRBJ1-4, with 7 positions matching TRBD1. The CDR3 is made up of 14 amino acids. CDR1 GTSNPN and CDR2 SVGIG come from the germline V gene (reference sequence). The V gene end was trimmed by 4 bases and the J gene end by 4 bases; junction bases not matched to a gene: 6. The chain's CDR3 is CAWNSGQINEKLFF. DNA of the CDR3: TGTGCCTGGAACTCGGGACAGATTAATGAAAAACTGTTTTTT.

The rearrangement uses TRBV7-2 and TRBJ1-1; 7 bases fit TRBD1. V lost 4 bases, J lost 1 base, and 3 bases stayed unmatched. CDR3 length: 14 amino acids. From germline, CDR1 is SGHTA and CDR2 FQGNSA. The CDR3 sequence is CASSWGQWNTEAFF. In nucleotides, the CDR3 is TGTGCCAGCAGCTGGGGACAGTGGAACACTGAAGCTTTCTTT.

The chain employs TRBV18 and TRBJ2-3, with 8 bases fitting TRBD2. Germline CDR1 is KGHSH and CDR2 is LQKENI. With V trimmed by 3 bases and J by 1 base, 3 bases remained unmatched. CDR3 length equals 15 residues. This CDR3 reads CASSPRTSRTDTQYF. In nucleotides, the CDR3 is TGTGCCAGCTCACCCCGGACTAGCCGCACAGATACGCAGTATTTT.

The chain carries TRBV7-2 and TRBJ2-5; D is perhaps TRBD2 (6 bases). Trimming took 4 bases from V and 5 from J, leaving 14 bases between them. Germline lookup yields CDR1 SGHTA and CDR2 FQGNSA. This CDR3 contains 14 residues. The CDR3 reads CASSSVAARETQYF. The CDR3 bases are TGTGCCAGCAGCTCTGTAGCGGCCCGGGAGACCCAGTACTTC.

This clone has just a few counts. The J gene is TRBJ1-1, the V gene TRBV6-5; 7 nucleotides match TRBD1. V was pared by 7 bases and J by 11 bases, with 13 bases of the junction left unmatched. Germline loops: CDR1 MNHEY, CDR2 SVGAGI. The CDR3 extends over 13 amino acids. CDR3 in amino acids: CASTPDRDQFAFF. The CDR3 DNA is TGTGCCAGCACTCCCGACAGGGACCAATTCGCTTTCTTT.

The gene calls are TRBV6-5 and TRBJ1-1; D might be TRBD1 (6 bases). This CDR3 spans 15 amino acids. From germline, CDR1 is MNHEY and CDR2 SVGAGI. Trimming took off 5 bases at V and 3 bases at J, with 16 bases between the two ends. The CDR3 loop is CASSPLQGRYTEAFF. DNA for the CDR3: TGTGCCAGCAGTCCCCTGCAGGGGCGCTACACTGAAGCTTTCTTT.

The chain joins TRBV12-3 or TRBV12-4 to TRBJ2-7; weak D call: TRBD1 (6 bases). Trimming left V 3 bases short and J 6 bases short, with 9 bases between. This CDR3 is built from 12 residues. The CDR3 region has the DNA TGTGCCAGCAGTTTTTGGGGGCCCGAGCAGTACTTC. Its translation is CASSFWGPEQYF.

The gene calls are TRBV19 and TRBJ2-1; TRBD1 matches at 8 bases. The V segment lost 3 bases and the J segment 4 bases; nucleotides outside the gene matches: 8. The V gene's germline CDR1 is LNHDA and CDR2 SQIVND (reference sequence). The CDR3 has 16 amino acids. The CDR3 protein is CASSMIRTGGYNEQFF. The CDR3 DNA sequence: TGTGCCAGTAGTATGATCCGAACAGGGGGGTACAATGAGCAGTTCTTC.

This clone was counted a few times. Written as DNA, the CDR3 is TGTGCCAGCAGCTTAGGGCGGGACGGCGATGGCTACACCTTC. It translates to CASSLGRDGDGYTF. The gene calls are TRBV11-2 and TRBJ1-2; the D gene is possibly TRBD1 (5 bases). The germline V and J ends were trimmed by 1 base and 6 bases, with 12 bases remaining between them. Germline V gives CDR1 SGHAT, CDR2 FQNNGV. CDR3 length: 14 amino acids. Filled out from reference TRBV11-2 and TRBJ1-2, the complete variable domain reads EAGVAQSPRYKIIEKRQSVAFWCNPISGHATLYWYQQILGQGPKLLIQFQNNGVVDDSQLPKDRFSAERLKGVDSTLKIQPAKLEDSAVYLCASSLGRDGDGYTFGSGTRLTVV.

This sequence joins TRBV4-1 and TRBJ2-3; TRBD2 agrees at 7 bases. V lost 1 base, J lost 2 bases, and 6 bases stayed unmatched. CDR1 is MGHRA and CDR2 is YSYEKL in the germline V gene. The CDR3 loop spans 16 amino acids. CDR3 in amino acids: CASSQVQRGDTDTQYF. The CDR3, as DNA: TGCGCCAGCAGCCAAGTACAGCGGGGAGACACAGATACGCAGTATTTT.

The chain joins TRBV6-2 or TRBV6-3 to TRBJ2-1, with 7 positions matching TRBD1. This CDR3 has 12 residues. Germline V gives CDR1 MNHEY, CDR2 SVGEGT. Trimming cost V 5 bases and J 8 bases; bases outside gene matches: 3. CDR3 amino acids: CASSSRGYEQFF. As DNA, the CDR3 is TGTGCCAGCAGTAGCAGGGGGTATGAGCAGTTCTTC.

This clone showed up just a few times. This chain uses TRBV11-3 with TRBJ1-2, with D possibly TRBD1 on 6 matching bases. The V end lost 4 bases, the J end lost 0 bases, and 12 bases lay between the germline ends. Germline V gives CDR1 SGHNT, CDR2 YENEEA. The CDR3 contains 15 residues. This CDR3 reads CASSSTGLTNYGYTF. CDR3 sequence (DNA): TGTGCCAGCAGCTCCACAGGGTTAACTAACTATGGCTACACCTTC.

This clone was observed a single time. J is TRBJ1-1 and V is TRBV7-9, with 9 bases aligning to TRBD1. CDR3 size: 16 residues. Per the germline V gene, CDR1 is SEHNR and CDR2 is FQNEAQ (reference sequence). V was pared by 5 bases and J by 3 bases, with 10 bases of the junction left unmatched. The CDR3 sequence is CASSVRQGGFDTEAFF. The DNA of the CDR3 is TGTGCCAGCAGCGTCCGACAGGGGGGGTTTGACACTGAAGCTTTCTTT.

The CDR3 DNA is TGCGCCAGCAGCCAAGATCGCGGGACAGGCGGGGAGACCCAGTACTTC. It is translated as CASSQDRGTGGETQYF. The gene calls are TRBV4-3 and TRBJ2-5; TRBD1 agrees at 8 bases. V trimming: 0 bases; J trimming: 5 bases; junction bases outside the gene matches: 8. CDR1 and CDR2 from the germline V gene are LGHNA and YSLEER. CDR3 length: 16 amino acids.

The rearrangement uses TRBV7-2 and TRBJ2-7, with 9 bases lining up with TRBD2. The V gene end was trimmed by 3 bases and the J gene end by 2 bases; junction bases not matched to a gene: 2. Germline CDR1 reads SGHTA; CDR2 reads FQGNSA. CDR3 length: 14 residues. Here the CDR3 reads CASSFSGGPYEQYF. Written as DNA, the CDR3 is TGTGCCAGCAGCTTTAGCGGGGGACCCTACGAGCAGTACTTC.

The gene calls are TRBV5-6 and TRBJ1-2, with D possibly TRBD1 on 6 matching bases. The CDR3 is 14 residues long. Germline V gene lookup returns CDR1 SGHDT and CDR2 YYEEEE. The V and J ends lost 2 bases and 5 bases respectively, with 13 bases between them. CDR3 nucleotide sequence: TGTGCCAGCAGCTTCTATAGGACAGCTTATGGCTACACCTTC. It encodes CASSFYRTAYGYTF.

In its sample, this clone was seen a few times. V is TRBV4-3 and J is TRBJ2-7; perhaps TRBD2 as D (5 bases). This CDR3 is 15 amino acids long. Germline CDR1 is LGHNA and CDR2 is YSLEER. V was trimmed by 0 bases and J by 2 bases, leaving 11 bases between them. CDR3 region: CASSQEYREAYEQYF. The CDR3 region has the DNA TGCGCCAGCAGCCAAGAGTACCGGGAAGCCTACGAGCAGTACTTC.